This TCR beta chain was profiled in a study of beta chain features in type 1 diabetes. The purity of all sorted populations exceeded 98%. Regarding this clone: No antigen is known for it.

Per germline, CDR1 SNHLY and CDR2 FYNNEI. The ends lost 7 bases at V and 3 bases at J; junction bases unmatched: 10. This CDR3 is built from 15 residues. Reverse transcription of all isolated RNA meant that expressed TCRB transcripts were sequenced. Sequenced by immunoSEQ multiplex PCR; TCRdb stores in-frame clones only, minus some. The sample comprises around 240,000 clones, more than 9% of which are singletons, and 0.03% to 0.04% rests with the top ten. General study findings and limits: A moderate, significant TCRB CDR3 shortening appeared in type 1 diabetes across four CD4+ subsets. With patients and controls alike, PCR might favor shorter templates to an equal degree. High TCR expression in some cells could lead to their over-representation in cDNA sequencing.

The sequence came from a woman under 30 in good health. Sequencing input: naive CD4+ T cells from blood. This chain uses TRBV2 with TRBJ2-3; 7 bases fit TRBD1. CDR3 coding DNA: TGTGCCAGCATGCCAGGGGGATTAGGGACAGATACGCAGTATTTT. Protein: CASMPGGLGTDTQYF.